This T cell receptor (beta chain) is drawn from a study of control samples from healthy donors and cancer patients. The method was immunoSEQ multiplex PCR; TCRdb's version includes in-frame clones alone and lacks a portion of them. The data show approximately 150,000 clones, roughly 91% seen once. This TCR came from a man between 45 and 60 years old with head and neck cancer. The specimen sequenced was PBMCs.

The CDR3 nucleotides read TGTGCCAGCAGCTTATTGGGGGGGCCACCCTACGAGCAGTACTTC. Protein sequence: CASSLLGGPPYEQYF. The gene calls are TRBV7-3 and TRBJ2-7; a weak D match, TRBD2 (7 bases). The CDR3 extends over 15 amino acids. Germline lookup yields CDR1 SGHTA and CDR2 FQGTGA. Trimming cost V 2 bases and J 2 bases, with 13 bases left between them.